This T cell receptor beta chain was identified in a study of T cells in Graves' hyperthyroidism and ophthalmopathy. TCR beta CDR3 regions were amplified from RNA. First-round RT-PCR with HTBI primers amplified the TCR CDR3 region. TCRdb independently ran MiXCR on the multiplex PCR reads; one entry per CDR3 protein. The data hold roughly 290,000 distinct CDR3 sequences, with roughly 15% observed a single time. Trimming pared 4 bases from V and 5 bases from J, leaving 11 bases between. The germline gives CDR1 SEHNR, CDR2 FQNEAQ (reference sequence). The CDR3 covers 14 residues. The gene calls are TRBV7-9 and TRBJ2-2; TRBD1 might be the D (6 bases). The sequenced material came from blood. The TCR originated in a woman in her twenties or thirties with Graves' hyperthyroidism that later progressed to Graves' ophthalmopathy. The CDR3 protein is CASSSTDRTGELFF. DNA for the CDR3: TGTGCCAGCAGCTCCACGGACAGAACCGGGGAGCTGTTTTTT.